The rows below give T cell receptor beta chains drawn from one sample of a study of blood T cell repertoires in COVID-19. Sequencing was performed with immunoSEQ multiplex PCR; in TCRdb, only in-frame clones are kept and a portion is missing. The table records some 270,000 clones, roughly nine tenths of them present only once. Sequencing was carried out using peripheral blood. The receptors derive from a woman aged 40 to 55 who had recovered from COVID-19. The CDR3 runs from the conserved cysteine through the conserved F or W. The D gene is left open where the match is weak. Not all rows give a size; the values are once, few, many and, for expanded clones, a class.

V gene	J gene	D gene	clone size	CDR3 DNA	CDR3 protein
TRBV12-3/TRBV12-4	TRBJ2-3	TRBD2	NA	TGTGCCAGCAGTCCCGATAGCGGGAATACGCAGTATTTT	CASSPDSGNTQYF
TRBV5-6	TRBJ2-5	TRBD1	NA	TGTGCCAGCAGCTTGGACCAGGGACAGGGGGAGACCCAGTACTTC	CASSLDQGQGETQYF
TRBV29-1	TRBJ2-3	TRBD2	NA	TGCAGCGTATCTCTAGCGGGGGGGCTGCCAGATACGCAGTATTTT	CSVSLAGGLPDTQYF
TRBV6-6	TRBJ2-2	NA	NA	TGTGCCAGCAGTTTAACGAACACCGGGGAGCTGTTTTTT	CASSLTNTGELFF
TRBV5-1	TRBJ1-1	NA	NA	TGCGCCAGCAGCTCGACAGCGCTGAACACTGAAGCTTTCTTT	CASSSTALNTEAFF
TRBV7-8	TRBJ2-1	NA	NA	TGTGCCAGCAGCTACGGAGCTAGCGATGAGCAGTTCTTC	CASSYGASDEQFF
TRBV9	TRBJ1-1	NA	NA	TGTGCCAGCAGCCATACAAGTGGGGGGTCCGAAGCTTTCTTT	CASSHTSGGSEAFF
TRBV6-1	TRBJ2-3	NA	NA	TGTGCCAGCAGTGAATTCAGGGGCCGTCAAGATACGCAGTATTTT	CASSEFRGRQDTQYF
TRBV6-5	TRBJ2-1	TRBD2	NA	TGTGCCAGCAAGACCTCCTTAGCGGGAGGTGAGCAGTTCTTC	CASKTSLAGGEQFF
TRBV24-1	TRBJ2-5	TRBD2	NA	TGTGCCACCAGTGATCCAGGGAGGGAGGCCTACTTC	CATSDPGREAYF
TRBV9	TRBJ1-1	NA	NA	TGTGCCAGCAGCGTAGTAGGGGGATCCACTGAAGCTTTCTTT	CASSVVGGSTEAFF
TRBV9	TRBJ2-1	NA	NA	TGTGCCAGCAGCGCACGTCAGGGGTCCCCCTTCAGCTCCTACAATGAGCAGTTCTTC	CASSARQGSPFSSYNEQFF
TRBV30	TRBJ2-5	NA	NA	TGTGCCTGGAGTGTACCAATAATAGGGGGGGCTCCAGAGACCCAGTACTTC	CAWSVPIIGGAPETQYF
TRBV15	TRBJ2-2	NA	NA	TGTGCCACCAGCCCCAGGGTGGTCGGGGAGCTGTTTTTT	CATSPRVVGELFF
TRBV7-2	TRBJ1-3	TRBD1	NA	TGTGCCAGCAGCTCGGACAGGGGAAACACCATATATTTT	CASSSDRGNTIYF
TRBV18	TRBJ2-2	TRBD1	NA	TGTGCCAGCTCACCACGACTAACAGGGGACAACACCGGGGAGCTGTTTTTT	CASSPRLTGDNTGELFF
TRBV18	TRBJ2-3	NA	NA	TGTGCCAGCTCACCACTCGGTAGCACAGATACGCAGTATTTT	CASSPLGSTDTQYF
TRBV6-2/TRBV6-3	TRBJ2-1	TRBD2	NA	TGTGCCAGCAGTTACTCCCCGGGACTACCATTCAATGAGCAGTTCTTC	CASSYSPGLPFNEQFF
TRBV18	TRBJ1-5	NA	once	TGTGCCAGCTCCCGGGACACGGCCAATCAGCCCCAGCATTTT	CASSRDTANQPQHF
TRBV4-1	TRBJ2-5	TRBD2	NA	TGCGCCAGCAGCCAAGTGGGGACGGGAGGGGAGACCCAGTACTTC	CASSQVGTGGETQYF
TRBV11-2	TRBJ1-3	NA	NA	TGTGCCAGCAGCAGACAAGACTCTGGAAACACCATATATTTT	CASSRQDSGNTIYF
TRBV5-4	TRBJ2-1	TRBD2	NA	TGTGCCAGCAGCTTGATAGCGGGGGGGCCTCAAAATGAGCAGTTCTTC	CASSLIAGGPQNEQFF
TRBV28	TRBJ1-2	NA	once	TGTGCCAGCCGAGACAGGTCCCCATATGGCTACACCTTC	CASRDRSPYGYTF
TRBV5-4	TRBJ2-5	NA	NA	TGTGCCAGCAGCTTGTCGCCTGGGAGCGGAGAGACCCAGTACTTC	CASSLSPGSGETQYF
TRBV10-3	TRBJ2-3	TRBD2	NA	TGTGCCATCAGACCCGGACTAGCGGGGGGCACAGATACGCAGTATTTT	CAIRPGLAGGTDTQYF
TRBV9	TRBJ1-6	NA	once	TGTGCCAGCAGCGTAGGTGAGGTGGGACACTCACCCCTCCACTTT	CASSVGEVGHSPLHF